This TCR beta chain was recovered during a study of T cells in Graves' hyperthyroidism and ophthalmopathy. Study-level findings and limits: For ophthalmopathy, model prediction preceded onset by a median approximately 6 months. Blood samples included most of the expanded thyroid clonotypes exceeding 0.001.

The length of the CDR3 is 16 residues. CDR1 and CDR2 from the germline V gene are MNHEY and SVGEGT. After removal of 4 bases from V and 2 bases from J, the junction contained 4 bases not matched to a gene. Diagnoses used clinical symptoms, serum thyroxine and TRAb, thyroid ultrasound and orbital computed tomography. Authors of the study amplified TCR beta CDR3 regions from RNA transcripts. Initially, a first-round RT-PCR of the TCR CDR3 employed the HTBI primer set. TCRdb processed the multiplex PCR reads anew with MiXCR; each CDR3 protein has one entry. This sample yields roughly 520,000 distinct CDR3 sequences, of which approximately 24% are seen a single time; about 11% belongs to the top ten. As regards this clonotype: The antigen is unknown.

The chain employs TRBV6-2 or TRBV6-3 and TRBJ2-4; 11 bases line up with TRBD2. Sequencing input: blood. The sequence derives from a woman younger than 45 with Graves' ophthalmopathy. This CDR3 reads CASSWWTSGPKNIQYF. Here the CDR3 DNA reads TGTGCCAGCAGTTGGTGGACTAGCGGGCCCAAAAACATTCAGTACTTC.